The 15 T cell receptor beta chains reported below all come from one sample, sequenced in a study of response to subunit inactivated influenza vaccine. Each CDR3 protein gets one entry after TCRdb re-called the RT-PCR reads with MiXCR. The sample lists roughly 160,000 distinct CDR3 sequences, approximately 11% occurring once. The material was non-naive T cells sorted from PBMCs, obtained roughly 46 days after vaccination. These receptors all stem from a man in his fifties who received an inactivated influenza vaccine.

The chain has TRBV20-1 and TRBJ2-1, with a weak D call TRBD2 (6 bases). V was trimmed by 4 bases and J by 3 bases, leaving 10 bases between them. This CDR3 has 13 residues. The germline gives CDR1 DFQATT, CDR2 SNEGSKA (reference sequence). Here the CDR3 DNA reads TGCAGTGCTACGGCGGGGAACTACAATGAGCAGTTCTTC. This translates into CSATAGNYNEQFF.

This clonotype was recorded at least ten times. V is TRBV20-1 and J is TRBJ1-1; D uncertain. V dropped 6 bases and J dropped 11 bases, with 19 bases sitting between them. The CDR3 loop spans 12 amino acids. Germline CDR1 is DFQATT and CDR2 is SNEGSKA (reference sequence). The DNA of the CDR3 is TGCAGTGCCGAACGGGCGGTGGGAATGGCTTTCTTT. This gives the protein CSAERAVGMAFF.

There are many counts of this clonotype. The V call is TRBV7-9, the J call TRBJ2-1; D uncertain. Trimming shortened V by 0 bases and J by 8 bases, and 11 bases separated the two germline ends. Germline loops: CDR1 SEHNR, CDR2 FQNEAQ (reference sequence). The CDR3 loop spans 14 amino acids. The CDR3 bases are TGTGCCAGCAGCTTAGCGAATCTGATACATGAGCAGTTCTTC. This encodes CASSLANLIHEQFF.

This clonotype turned up a few times. This chain uses TRBV5-1 with TRBJ1-2; TRBD1 might be the D (5 bases). CDR3 length: 13 residues. The V and J ends lost 3 bases and 7 bases respectively, with 13 bases between them. The germline CDR1 and CDR2 sequences are SGHRS and YFSETQ. The CDR3: CASSSGPGAGYTF. The CDR3 nucleotides are TGCGCCAGCAGCTCTGGGCCTGGGGCTGGCTACACCTTC.

This clonotype was detected a few times. The chain combines TRBV20-1 with TRBJ2-5, with TRBD1 matching 7 bases. CDR3 size: 14 residues. Germline loops: CDR1 DFQATT, CDR2 SNEGSKA (reference sequence). The V segment lost 4 bases and the J segment 2 bases; nucleotides outside the gene matches: 7. CDR3 amino acids: CSATYRGRQETQYF. CDR3 DNA: TGCAGTGCTACATACAGGGGAAGGCAAGAGACCCAGTACTTC.

This chain uses TRBV7-2 with TRBJ2-7, with no clear D. The CDR3 consists of 13 residues. From germline, CDR1 is SGHTA and CDR2 FQGNSA. The V end was cut by 0 bases, the J end by 6 bases, with 9 bases between. For the CDR3, the DNA is TGTGCCAGCAGCTTAGCTAACATGGGCGAGCAGTACTTC. Residues: CASSLANMGEQYF.

The chain has TRBV2 and TRBJ2-2; weak D call: TRBD2 (6 bases). The CDR3 totals 15 residues. Trimming removed 4 bases at V and 4 bases at J, with 13 bases between. Germline V CDR1 and CDR2: SNHLY, FYNNEI. Written as DNA, the CDR3 is TGTGCCAGCAGTGGGGACTTTCTGGTCACCGGGGAGCTGTTTTTT. This codes for CASSGDFLVTGELFF.

Note on this clonotype: This CDR3 fails to terminate in the conserved phenylalanine or tryptophan, so it likely reflects a read error. The genes are TRBV7-2 and TRBJ2-7; the D gene is possibly TRBD2 (5 bases). Germline CDR1 and CDR2: SGHTA and FQGNSA. V was clipped by 5 bases and J by 0 bases, with 17 bases between them. The CDR3 spans 16 residues. The chain's CDR3 is CASSPRGVKASYEQYL. In DNA, the CDR3 is TGTGCCAGCAGCCCTCGGGGAGTTAAAGCCTCCTACGAGCAGTACTTA.

The gene calls are TRBV5-1 and TRBJ2-7, with TRBD2 matching over 7 bases. The CDR3 extends over 14 amino acids. Germline V CDR1 and CDR2: SGHRS, YFSETQ. V dropped 3 bases and J dropped 4; count of bases not matched to a gene: 7. In DNA, the CDR3 is TGCGCCAGCAGCTCCCAGGGAGGGCATTACGAGCAGTACTTC. Its translation: CASSSQGGHYEQYF.

This clonotype was detected only a few times. The CDR3 region has the DNA TGCAGTGCTAGAGTCCCCGGGACTAGAGCGAATGAGCAGTTCTTC. This codes for CSARVPGTRANEQFF. The chain couples TRBV20-1 to TRBJ2-1; TRBD2 matches 8 bases. Germline values: CDR1 DFQATT, CDR2 SNEGSKA (reference sequence). This CDR3 comprises 15 residues. V dropped 1 base and J dropped 7; count of bases not matched to a gene: 9.

V is TRBV27 and J is TRBJ1-1, with D hard to call. Germline V gives CDR1 MNHEY, CDR2 SMNVEV (reference sequence). V was pared by 2 bases and J by 1 base, with 17 bases between. CDR3 size: 17 residues. The chain's CDR3 is CASSLRALREGNTEAFF. The CDR3 DNA is TGTGCCAGCAGTTTAAGGGCGTTGAGGGAAGGGAACACTGAAGCTTTCTTT.

This chain uses TRBV2 with TRBJ2-7; the D gene is possibly TRBD1 (6 bases). The germline V and J ends were trimmed by 4 bases and 3 bases, with 13 bases remaining between them. Germline V gene data show CDR1 as SNHLY and CDR2 as FYNNEI. The CDR3 is made up of 14 amino acids. CDR3 in DNA: TGTGCCAGCAGTGCAGACAGGAGTATCTACGAGCAGTACTTC. Its protein is CASSADRSIYEQYF.

V and J are TRBV21-1 and TRBJ2-2; TRBD2, the table's D call, lacks a check against the DNA. TRBV21-1 is classified as a pseudogene. The CDR3 has 16 residues. CDR3 protein: CASSNPRRGGTGELFF. The CDR3 coding sequence is TGTGCCAGCAGCAATCCCCGCCGGGGGGGAACCGGGGAGCTGTTTTTT.

This clonotype was seen many times. CDR3 protein: CASRRRGGGMDYYGYTF. The CDR3 DNA reads as TGTGCCAGCAGACGAAGGGGGGGCGGGATGGACTACTATGGCTACACCTTC. The rearrangement joins TRBV12-3 or TRBV12-4 to TRBJ1-2; D perhaps matches TRBD1 (6 bases). CDR3 length: 17 amino acids. The V gene lost 6 bases and the J gene lost 3 bases, with 23 bases spanning the gap.

This clonotype was counted between two and nine times. The V and J genes are TRBV12-3 or TRBV12-4 and TRBJ2-7; D unresolved. Trimming shortened V by 1 base and J by 4 bases, and 14 bases separated the two germline ends. This CDR3 is 15 amino acids long. In DNA form, the CDR3 reads TGTGCCAGCAGTTTAGGCCCCGGGTGGTCTTACGAGCAGTACTTC. It yields the protein CASSLGPGWSYEQYF.